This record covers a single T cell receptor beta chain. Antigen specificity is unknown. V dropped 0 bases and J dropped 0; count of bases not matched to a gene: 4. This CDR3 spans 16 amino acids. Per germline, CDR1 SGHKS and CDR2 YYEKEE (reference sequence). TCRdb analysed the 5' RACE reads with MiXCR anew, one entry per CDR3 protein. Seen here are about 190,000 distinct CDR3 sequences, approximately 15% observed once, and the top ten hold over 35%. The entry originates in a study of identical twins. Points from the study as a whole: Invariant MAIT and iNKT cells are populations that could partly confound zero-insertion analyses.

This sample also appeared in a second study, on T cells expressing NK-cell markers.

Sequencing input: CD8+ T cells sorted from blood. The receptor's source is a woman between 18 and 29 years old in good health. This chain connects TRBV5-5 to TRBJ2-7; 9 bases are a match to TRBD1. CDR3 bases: TGTGCCAGCAGCTTGGGGACAGGGGACTTCTCCTACGAGCAGTACTTC. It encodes CASSLGTGDFSYEQYF.